This TCR beta chain comes out of a study of T cells after yellow fever vaccination. About this clonotype: Its matching antigen is unknown.

Study-level results: Re-detected after boosting: most primary clones, almost 97% of CD4 and 75% to 90% of CD8.

V lost 3 bases to trimming and J lost 3 bases, with 3 bases between them. From germline, CDR1 is SQVTM and CDR2 ANQGSEA. This CDR3 region has 12 residues. TCRdb processed the 5' RACE reads anew with MiXCR; each CDR3 protein has one entry. The table includes more than 350,000 distinct CDR3 sequences, under 14% detected once. The J gene is TRBJ2-6, the V gene TRBV29-1; D gene uncertain. The input for sequencing was PBMCs, taken on the day of the first yellow fever vaccination. This clonotype was sampled from a man between 18 and 29 years old who received the YFV17D yellow fever vaccine. As DNA, the CDR3 is TGCAGCGTTGAGGGTGGGGCCAACGTCCTGACTTTC. It encodes CSVEGGANVLTF.